The 24 T cell receptor beta chains below all came from one sample that was sequenced in a study of T-cell reconstitution after alpha-beta-depleted transplantation in children. These receptors have no known antigen. Findings of the study overall: Most T-cell counts and diversity one year after the transplant came from T cells that were newly produced.

Construction of the TCRbeta library involved unique molecular identifiers. TCRdb processed the PCR reads anew with MiXCR; each CDR3 protein has one entry. The sample includes some 300,000 distinct CDR3 sequences, nearly 8% seen only once; the top ten take approximately 9.6%. The sample here was peripheral blood, taken 360 days after TCRalphabeta/CD19-depleted stem cell transplant. All receptors come from a female patient between 2 and 15 years old who had a stem cell transplant for Fanconi anemia, so the T cells may come from the graft donor.

This sequence joins TRBV4-2 and TRBJ1-2; perhaps TRBD1 as D (5 bases). The V gene lost 4 bases and the J gene lost 3 bases, with 15 bases spanning the gap. Germline CDR1 and CDR2: LGHNA and YNFKEQ. This CDR3 has 15 residues. The CDR3 DNA follows: TGTGCCAGCAGCCCCGGGAGGGGAACGGACTATGGCTACACCTTC. Protein product: CASSPGRGTDYGYTF.

This clonotype was observed many times. The chain recombines TRBV5-1 with TRBJ1-2; tentatively, D is TRBD1 (5 bases). Trimming shortened V by 0 bases and J by 7 bases, and 19 bases separated the two germline ends. Germline loops: CDR1 SGHRS, CDR2 YFSETQ. This CDR3 is 16 amino acids long. Here the CDR3 reads CASSLAGQGGWSGYTF. CDR3 sequence (DNA): TGCGCCAGCAGCTTGGCAGGGCAGGGCGGATGGAGTGGCTACACCTTC. Full variable domain (missing parts from reference TRBV5-1 and TRBJ1-2): KAGVTQTPRYLIKTRGQQVTLSCSPISGHRSVSWYQQTPGQGLQFLFEYFSETQRNKGNFPGRFSGRQFSNSRSEMNVSTLELGDSALYLCASSLAGQGGWSGYTFGSGTRLTVV.

The table lists this clonotype with many counts. This CDR3 fails to terminate in the conserved phenylalanine or tryptophan, so it likely reflects a read error. The limits of the CDR3 on the DNA are not certain, so only TCRdb's listed CDR3 is given. The chain couples TRBV6-1 to TRBJ1-1. Germline V gives CDR1 MNHNS, CDR2 SASEGT. The CDR3 has 9 residues if both end residues are counted. CDR3 sequence reads: CASSEGQLL.

The table lists this clonotype with many counts. The V and J genes are TRBV5-4 and TRBJ2-1, with 7 bases that match TRBD1. Losses at the gene ends were 3 bases for V and 5 bases for J; bases not matched to a gene: 2. Germline loops: CDR1 SGHNT, CDR2 YYREEE (reference sequence). CDR3 length: 13 residues. The CDR3 protein is CASSSDRDNEQFF. CDR3 in DNA: TGTGCCAGCAGCTCTGACAGGGACAATGAGCAGTTCTTC.

This clonotype came up many times. This rearrangement joins TRBV13 to TRBJ2-7; unclear D gene. V lost 4 bases and J 0 bases, leaving 13 bases between the germline ends. The germline CDR1 and CDR2 sequences are PRHDT and FYEKMQ (reference sequence). The CDR3 covers 15 residues. The CDR3 spells CASSSGPMSSYEQYF. CDR3 sequence (DNA): TGTGCCAGCAGCTCAGGACCCATGAGCTCCTACGAGCAGTACTTC.

The CDR3 DNA follows: TGCGCCAGCAGCTGGCAGACAGGGAACACAGATACGCAGTATTTT. It codes for CASSWQTGNTDTQYF. The chain uses TRBV5-1 and TRBJ2-3; 7 nucleotides align to TRBD1. The ends lost 3 bases at V and 2 bases at J; junction bases unmatched: 6. The CDR3 totals 15 residues. Looked up from germline, CDR1 is SGHRS and CDR2 is YFSETQ.

The genes are TRBV20-1 and TRBJ2-4; TRBD2 matches at 7 bases. Germline CDR1 is DFQATT and CDR2 is SNEGSKA (reference sequence). The CDR3 spans 13 residues. CDR3 residues: CSYGGSNTNIQYF. The CDR3 DNA reads TGCAGCTACGGGGGGAGCAATACCAACATTCAGTACTTC.

The genes are TRBV6-5 and TRBJ1-2; 7 nucleotides match TRBD1. Trimming removed 2 bases from V and 5 bases from J; junction bases left unmatched: 5. The CDR3 extends over 14 amino acids. Germline CDR1 MNHEY, CDR2 SVGAGI. CDR3 protein: CASSYSPGGYGYTF. The CDR3 nucleotides read TGTGCCAGCAGTTACAGCCCAGGGGGGTATGGCTACACCTTC.

This clonotype was observed a few times. The chain carries TRBV18 and TRBJ2-1, with D hard to call. V was trimmed by 0 bases and J by 10 bases, leaving 10 bases between them. There are 13 residues in the CDR3. Germline V gene sequence: CDR1 KGHSH, CDR2 LQKENI. CDR3 nucleotide sequence: TGTGCCAGCTCACCACCCCTGACAAGCGAGCAGTTCTTC. As protein: CASSPPLTSEQFF.

This clonotype was counted between two and nine times. The rearrangement uses TRBV7-8 and TRBJ2-1; TRBD2 matches 12 bases. The CDR3 length is 17 residues. V dropped 5 bases and J dropped 4; count of bases not matched to a gene: 9. CDR1 SGHVS and CDR2 FQNEAQ come from the germline V gene. The CDR3 reads CASSRARLAGVYNEQFF. In DNA form, the CDR3 reads TGTGCCAGCAGCCGAGCTCGACTAGCGGGAGTTTACAATGAGCAGTTCTTC. Full variable domain (outside the CDR3, taken from reference TRBV7-8 and TRBJ2-1): GAGVSQSPRYKVAKRGQDVALRCDPISGHVSLFWYQQALGQGPEFLTYFQNEAQLDKSGLPSDRFFAERPEGSVSTLKIQRTQQEDSAVYLCASSRARLAGVYNEQFFGPGTRLTVL.

The V call is TRBV4-2, the J call TRBJ2-7, with 12 bases lining up with TRBD2. In germline, CDR1 is LGHNA, CDR2 YNFKEQ. V lost 3 bases and J lost 5; bases outside the gene matches: 20. The CDR3 totals 20 residues. CDR3 residues: CASSHSTSGSIVKLADEQYF. The CDR3 DNA sequence: TGTGCCAGCAGCCACTCGACTAGCGGGAGTATCGTCAAACTAGCCGACGAGCAGTACTTC.

This clonotype has just a few counts. This sequence joins TRBV20-1 and TRBJ1-5; weak D call: TRBD1 (6 bases). The V gene's germline CDR1 is DFQATT and CDR2 SNEGSKA (reference sequence). V was clipped by 5 bases and J by 4 bases, with 15 bases between them. The CDR3 is made up of 14 amino acids. CDR3 region: CSALPTGTNQPQHF. CDR3 nucleotide sequence: TGCAGTGCTTTACCTACAGGGACGAATCAGCCCCAGCATTTT.

This chain uses TRBV12-3 or TRBV12-4 with TRBJ1-1; D uncertain. The CDR3 is 16 amino acids. Trimming removed 7 bases from V and 1 base from J, with 19 bases in between. CDR3 bases: TGTGCCAGCACCACCCGGGGTCGACCGGGGAACACTGAAGCTTTCTTT. It specifies CASTTRGRPGNTEAFF.

This clonotype showed up many times. The chain carries TRBV7-9 and TRBJ2-7; tentative D call: TRBD2 (5 bases). Germline V gives CDR1 SEHNR, CDR2 FQNEAQ (reference sequence). The CDR3 is 13 amino acids. V gave up 4 bases and J gave up 6 bases, with 13 bases separating them. CDR3 nucleotides: TGTGCCAGCAGCTCTCATGGGGAGCGCGAGCAGTACTTC. Amino acids: CASSSHGEREQYF.

About this clonotype: A single base separates this from a much larger clone, so it may be a read error. The CDR3 region has the DNA TGTGCCAGCAGCAAATCGGGACAGGGGAGCTCCTACAATAAGCAGTTCTTC. This translates into CASSKSGQGSSYNKQFF. This chain links TRBV21-1 with TRBJ2-1; the table's D call, TRBD1, has no DNA check behind it. TRBV21-1 represents a pseudogene. The CDR3 has 17 amino acids.

In its sample, this clonotype was seen many times. The J gene is TRBJ2-7, the V gene TRBV20-1; 15 bases are shared with TRBD2. V was clipped by 6 bases and J by 0 bases; unmatched bases: 9. The CDR3 runs to 17 residues. Germline loops: CDR1 DFQATT, CDR2 SNEGSKA (reference sequence). As DNA, the CDR3 is TGCAGTGCCCGCGGACTAGCGGGAGGGTTAAGCTCCTACGAGCAGTACTTC. Translating it yields CSARGLAGGLSSYEQYF.

This chain uses TRBV28 with TRBJ2-5, with 10 bases identical to TRBD1. After removal of 2 bases from V and 5 bases from J, the junction contained 11 bases not matched to a gene. CDR3 length: 17 amino acids. The germline V gene encodes CDR1 MDHEN and CDR2 SYDVKM. The CDR3 DNA follows: TGTGCCAGCAGTTTACCATGGACAGGGGGAGTTCGGGAGACCCAGTACTTC. Encoded protein: CASSLPWTGGVRETQYF.

This clonotype was seen at least ten times. The CDR3 loop is CASSDKVGMNTEAFF. Written as DNA, the CDR3 is TGCGCCAGCAGCGACAAGGTTGGGATGAACACTGAAGCTTTCTTT. The rearrangement joins TRBV5-1 to TRBJ1-1, with no clear D. Germline CDR1 is SGHRS and CDR2 is YFSETQ. The V end lost 4 bases, the J end lost 0 bases, and 13 bases lay between the germline ends. The CDR3 is 15 amino acids.

This clonotype was seen many times. The rearrangement links TRBV28 to TRBJ1-1; 10 nucleotides match TRBD1. V dropped 6 bases and J dropped 5; count of bases not matched to a gene: 3. The germline V gene encodes CDR1 MDHEN and CDR2 SYDVKM. The CDR3 has 13 amino acids. For the CDR3, the DNA is TGTGCCAGCAGAGCGGGACAGGGGACTGAAGCTTTCTTT. This gives the protein CASRAGQGTEAFF.

This clonotype was picked up many times. A read error may produce the germline difference seen at one junction end. The chain joins TRBV5-1 to TRBJ2-3, with 7 bases aligning to TRBD2. Germline-derived CDR1 and CDR2 are SGHRS and YFSETQ. The CDR3 is 12 amino acids. In nucleotides, the CDR3 is TGTGCCAGCACTAGCGGCACAGATACGCAGTATTTT. It specifies CASTSGTDTQYF.

This clonotype was observed at least ten times. CDR3 sequence (DNA): TGCGCCAGCAGCTTGGTGTCCGGACAGGGGGCGAAGGTTGGGTCAGATACGCAGTATTTT. As protein: CASSLVSGQGAKVGSDTQYF. The chain carries TRBV5-1 and TRBJ2-3, with 11 nucleotides matching TRBD1. The length of the CDR3 is 20 residues. Trimming at V came to 0 bases and at J to 4 bases, leaving 16 bases not matched to a gene. From germline, CDR1 is SGHRS and CDR2 YFSETQ.

This clonotype was seen at least ten times. This chain links TRBV20-1 with TRBJ2-7; the D is unclear. Looked up from germline, CDR1 is DFQATT and CDR2 is SNEGSKA (reference sequence). The length of the CDR3 is 14 residues. The germline V and J ends were trimmed by 0 bases and 0 bases, with 9 bases remaining between them. CDR3 DNA sequence: TGCAGTGCTAGAGATCATGACTTCTCCTACGAGCAGTACTTC. Encoded protein: CSARDHDFSYEQYF.

This clonotype was seen a few times. This chain uses TRBV5-4 with TRBJ1-1; 8 bases are a match to TRBD1. Looked up from germline, CDR1 is SGHNT and CDR2 is YYREEE (reference sequence). With 4 bases clipped from V and 7 bases from J, the junction kept 9 bases outside the gene matches. The CDR3 is made up of 14 amino acids. CDR3 in amino acids: CASSKGQVDVEAFF. Written as DNA, the CDR3 is TGTGCCAGCAGCAAGGGACAGGTGGACGTTGAAGCTTTCTTT. Full variable domain (remainder filled in from reference TRBV5-4 and TRBJ1-1): ETGVTQSPTHLIKTRGQQVTLRCSSQSGHNTVSWYQQALGQGPQFIFQYYREEENGRGNFPPRFSGLQFPNYSSELNVNALELDDSALYLCASSKGQVDVEAFFGQGTRLTVV.

The chain uses TRBV20-1 and TRBJ2-7, with TRBD2 identical over 7 bases. Per the germline V gene, CDR1 is DFQATT and CDR2 is SNEGSKA (reference sequence). The CDR3 is made up of 13 amino acids. V lost 6 bases to trimming and J lost 1 base; unmatched junction nucleotides: 6. CDR3 coding DNA: TGCAGTGCCCTTCGCGGGGGTTCCTACGAGCAGTACTTC. Translation gives CSALRGGSYEQYF.